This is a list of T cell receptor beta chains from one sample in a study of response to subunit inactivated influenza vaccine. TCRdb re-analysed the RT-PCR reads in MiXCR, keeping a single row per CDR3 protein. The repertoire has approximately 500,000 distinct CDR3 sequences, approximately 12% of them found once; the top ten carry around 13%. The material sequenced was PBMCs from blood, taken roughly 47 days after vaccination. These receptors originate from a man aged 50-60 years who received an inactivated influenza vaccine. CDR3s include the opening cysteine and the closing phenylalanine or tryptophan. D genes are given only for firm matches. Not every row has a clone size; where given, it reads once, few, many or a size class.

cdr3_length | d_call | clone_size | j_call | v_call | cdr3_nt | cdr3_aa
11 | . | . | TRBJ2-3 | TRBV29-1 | TGCAGCGTTGACGTCGGGGATACGCAGTATTTT | CSVDVGDTQYF
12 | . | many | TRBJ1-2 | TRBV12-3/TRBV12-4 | TGTGCCAGCAGCCCACGGGTCTATGGCTACACCTTC | CASSPRVYGYTF
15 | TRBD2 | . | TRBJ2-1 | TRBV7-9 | TGTGCCAGCAGTTCACAGCGGGGCTACTACAATGAGCAGTTCTTC | CASSSQRGYYNEQFF
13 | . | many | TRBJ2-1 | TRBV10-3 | TGTGCCATCCGGATGGGGCGTGGGTATGAGCAGTTCTTC | CAIRMGRGYEQFF
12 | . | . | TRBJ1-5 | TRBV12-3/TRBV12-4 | TGTGCCAGCGGACCCAATCAGCTAACCCAGCATTTT | CASGPNQLTQHF
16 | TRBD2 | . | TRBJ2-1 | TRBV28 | TGTGCCAGCAGTTCCATACTAGCGGGGCTCTACAATGAGCAGTTCTTC | CASSSILAGLYNEQFF
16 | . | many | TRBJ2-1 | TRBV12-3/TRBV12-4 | TGTGCCAGCACTCCGATGGGGGTGGTTCCCTACAATGAGCAGTTCTTC | CASTPMGVVPYNEQFF
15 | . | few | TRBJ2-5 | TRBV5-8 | TGTGCCAGCAGCTTGGCGGGCGCCTGGGCGGAGACCCAGTACTTC | CASSLAGAWAETQYF
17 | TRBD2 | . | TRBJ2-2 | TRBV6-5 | TGTGCCAGCAGTCCACTCGGGCTAGCGGGGGATGCCGGGGAGCTGTTTTTT | CASSPLGLAGDAGELFF
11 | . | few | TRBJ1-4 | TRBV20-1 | TGCAGTGCTAGCCGTTATGAAAAACTGTTTTTT | CSASRYEKLFF
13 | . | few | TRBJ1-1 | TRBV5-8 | TGTGCCAGCAGCGTCATCCCAGGGACTGAAGCTTTCTTT | CASSVIPGTEAFF